The 20 T cell receptor beta chains presented below share a single source sample, sequenced in a study of cytomegalovirus exposure and HLA in healthy donors. The PCR employed 60 Vbeta primers together with 13 Jbeta primers. Assay: immunoSEQ multiplex PCR; the TCRdb copy retains only in-frame clones and omits some. The data contain some 81,000 clones, 65% to 80% of them singletons. Sequences were obtained from PBMCs. The receptors were sampled from a woman in her thirties or forties in good health and CMV-seropositive.

The CDR3 reads CASRTENNSPLHF. In DNA form, the CDR3 reads TGTGCCAGCAGGACAGAGAATAATTCACCCCTCCACTTT. This chain joins TRBV6-1 and TRBJ1-6, with D possibly matching TRBD1 (5 bases). Germline lookup yields CDR1 MNHNS and CDR2 SASEGT. CDR3 length equals 13 residues. The ends were cut back, 6 bases at V and 5 bases at J, with 8 bases in the middle.

The V and J genes are TRBV30 and TRBJ2-7; TRBD1 aligns across 9 bases. There are 14 residues in the CDR3. The J segment lost 1 base and the V segment lost 2 bases, leaving 3 bases of the junction unmatched. Germline V gives CDR1 GTSNPN, CDR2 SVGIG (reference sequence). CDR3 bases: TGTGCCTGGAGTTCTGGACAGGGGTCCTACGAGCAGTACTTC. It encodes CAWSSGQGSYEQYF.

The rearrangement joins TRBV7-8 to TRBJ2-5, with TRBD2 matching 9 bases. V lost 1 base, J lost 5 bases, and 17 bases stayed unmatched. The CDR3 length is 19 residues. Germline V gene data show CDR1 as SGHVS and CDR2 as FQNEAQ. CDR3 in amino acids: CASSLEAGGAGGPGETQYF. The CDR3 bases are TGTGCCAGCAGCTTAGAGGCGGGAGGAGCGGGAGGCCCGGGGGAGACCCAGTACTTC.

The genes are TRBV7-9 and TRBJ2-7, with 11 nucleotides matching TRBD2. The germline V gene encodes CDR1 SEHNR and CDR2 FQNEAQ (reference sequence). V lost 4 bases, J lost 0 bases, and 8 bases stayed unmatched. The CDR3 is 17 amino acids. In DNA, the CDR3 is TGTGCCAGCAGCTCTCCGAATAGCGGGAGGGCCTCCTACGAGCAGTACTTC. Its translation is CASSSPNSGRASYEQYF.

There are a few counts of this clone. This chain links TRBV5-8 with TRBJ2-7; 8 bases are a match to TRBD1. Germline CDR1 reads SGHTS; CDR2 reads YDEGEE. Trimming at V came to 2 bases and at J to 3 bases, leaving 13 bases not matched to a gene. The CDR3 is made up of 17 amino acids. CDR3 loop: CASSFSRTGMLGYEQYF. Here the CDR3 DNA reads TGTGCCAGCAGCTTTTCTCGGACAGGGATGTTGGGCTACGAGCAGTACTTC.

The V and J genes are TRBV4-1 and TRBJ1-2; TRBD1 is a possible D gene (6 bases). CDR1 is MGHRA and CDR2 is YSYEKL in the germline V gene. The V and J ends lost 4 bases and 8 bases respectively, with 14 bases between them. The CDR3 is 13 amino acids. The CDR3 coding sequence is TGCGCCAGCAGCCTTGAGGGGGGGGACGGCTACACCTTC. It is translated as CASSLEGGDGYTF.

In its sample, this clone was seen a few times. V gene TRBV7-6 combines with J gene TRBJ1-1; D is undetermined. Germline V gives CDR1 SGHVS, CDR2 FNYEAQ. The V gene lost 0 bases and the J gene lost 7 bases, with 21 bases spanning the gap. The CDR3 extends over 17 amino acids. CDR3 DNA sequence: TGTGCCAGCAGCTTAGCTGGCGGGGTCATATCTTTAGGTGAAGCTTTCTTT. It codes for CASSLAGGVISLGEAFF.

This clone was observed a few times. V usage is TRBV6-5 and J usage is TRBJ1-2; TRBD1 agrees at 12 bases. The V segment lost 6 bases and the J segment 4 bases; nucleotides outside the gene matches: 3. In germline, CDR1 is MNHEY, CDR2 SVGAGI. There are 14 residues in the CDR3. CDR3 sequence: CASRGQGAGYGYTF. As DNA, the CDR3 is TGTGCCAGCAGGGGACAGGGGGCTGGCTATGGCTACACCTTC.

The chain combines TRBV27 with TRBJ2-5, with 10 bases lining up with TRBD1. The V segment lost 6 bases and the J segment 7 bases; nucleotides outside the gene matches: 5. The CDR3 consists of 13 residues. CDR1 and CDR2 (germline): MNHEY, SMNVEV (reference sequence). CDR3 in DNA: TGTGCCAGCAGCACGGGACAGGGGAGGACCCAGTACTTC. Protein: CASSTGQGRTQYF.

V is TRBV4-3 and J is TRBJ1-5; unclear D gene. CDR3 length: 14 amino acids. CDR1 is LGHNA and CDR2 is YSLEER in the germline V gene. V was trimmed by 1 base and J by 7 bases, leaving 11 bases between them. CDR3 amino acids: CASSQGAGGQPQHF. The CDR3 DNA is TGCGCCAGCAGCCAAGGCGCAGGCGGGCAGCCCCAGCATTTT.

This chain connects TRBV6-5 to TRBJ1-1; no reliable D call. The V and J ends lost 2 bases and 0 bases respectively, with 13 bases between them. The CDR3 runs to 16 residues. Germline CDR1 and CDR2: MNHEY and SVGAGI. CDR3 in DNA: TGTGCCAGCAGTTACGGCTCATCCCCACTGAACACTGAAGCTTTCTTT. Its protein is CASSYGSSPLNTEAFF.

The V and J genes are TRBV5-1 and TRBJ2-3; no clear D gene. The V end lost 3 bases, the J end lost 7 bases, and 15 bases lay between the germline ends. Looked up from germline, CDR1 is SGHRS and CDR2 is YFSETQ. CDR3 length: 14 amino acids. The CDR3 bases are TGCGCCAGCAGCTCTGGAGAGGTTCGGAATACGCAGTATTTT. Translated, it gives CASSSGEVRNTQYF. Looking up the rest from reference TRBV5-1 and TRBJ2-3 gives the full variable domain: KAGVTQTPRYLIKTRGQQVTLSCSPISGHRSVSWYQQTPGQGLQFLFEYFSETQRNKGNFPGRFSGRQFSNSRSEMNVSTLELGDSALYLCASSSGEVRNTQYFGPGTRLTVL.

The genes are TRBV18 and TRBJ1-1, with 7 bases that match TRBD1. Germline assignment: CDR1 KGHSH and CDR2 LQKENI. There are 18 residues in the CDR3. V lost 0 bases, J lost 1 base, and 11 bases stayed unmatched. The CDR3 region is CASSPPLRQGVANTEAFF. CDR3 sequence (DNA): TGTGCCAGCTCACCACCGCTTAGACAGGGAGTCGCGAACACTGAAGCTTTCTTT.

CDR3 sequence: CASSKRGSGANVLTF. The DNA for the CDR3 is TGTGCCAGCAGTAAACGGGGCTCTGGGGCCAACGTCCTGACTTTC. This rearrangement joins TRBV25-1 to TRBJ2-6; D might be TRBD2 (5 bases). This CDR3 spans 15 amino acids. V lost 5 bases and J lost 0, with 8 bases in between. Germline V gives CDR1 MGHDK, CDR2 SYGVNS.

V gene TRBV7-9 combines with J gene TRBJ2-7; TRBD2 aligns across 7 bases. Germline CDR1 reads SEHNR; CDR2 reads FQNEAQ (reference sequence). The CDR3 sequence is 15 residues long. V shed 5 bases and J 1 base; nucleotides not matched to a gene: 8. The DNA for the CDR3 is TGTGCCAGCAGCCCCGGGGGGTGGCAGTCCTACGAGCAGTACTTC. Translating gives CASSPGGWQSYEQYF.

This clone was detected only a few times. The chain uses TRBV5-4 and TRBJ1-2; possibly TRBD1 for D (5 bases). V was cut by 1 base and J by 4 bases, with 8 bases left in between. The germline CDR1 and CDR2 sequences are SGHNT and YYREEE (reference sequence). The CDR3 spans 13 residues. The DNA of the CDR3 is TGTGCCAGCAGCTTGATGCAGGGCTATGGCTACACCTTC. Translating it yields CASSLMQGYGYTF.

The chain employs TRBV29-1 and TRBJ2-1; D may be TRBD2 (6 bases). Germline lookup yields CDR1 SQVTM and CDR2 ANQGSEA. CDR3 length: 15 residues. V was clipped by 4 bases and J by 1 base, with 14 bases between them. The CDR3 loop reads CSVGRPGGSYNEQFF. CDR3 nucleotide sequence: TGCAGCGTTGGGCGCCCCGGGGGATCCTACAATGAGCAGTTCTTC.

CDR3 in DNA: TGTGCCACCAGCAGAGACAGGGGGTTGGTCACTGAAGCTTTCTTT. Residues: CATSRDRGLVTEAFF. The rearrangement uses TRBV15 and TRBJ1-1, with TRBD1 matching 7 bases. This CDR3 region has 15 residues. Trimming cost V 0 bases and J 4 bases; bases outside gene matches: 5. From germline, CDR1 is LNHNV and CDR2 YYDKDF (reference sequence).

This clone was counted once. V usage is TRBV30 and J usage is TRBJ1-1, with 9 bases that match TRBD1. This CDR3 has 15 amino acids. Per germline, CDR1 GTSNPN and CDR2 SVGIG (reference sequence). The V gene end was trimmed by 2 bases and the J gene end by 5 bases; junction bases not matched to a gene: 9. In nucleotides, the CDR3 is TGTGCCTGGAGTTTCCCCGGGACAGGGAGTACTGAAGCTTTCTTT. This encodes CAWSFPGTGSTEAFF. Complete variable domain (other parts from reference TRBV30 and TRBJ1-1): SQTIHQWPATLVQPVGSPLSLECTVEGTSNPNLYWYRQAAGRGLQLLFYSVGIGQISSEVPQNLSASRPQDRQFILSSKKLLLSDSGFYLCAWSFPGTGSTEAFFGQGTRLTVV.

V is TRBV18 and J is TRBJ2-7; the D is unclear. V was pared by 2 bases and J by 9 bases, with 14 bases between. CDR1 KGHSH and CDR2 LQKENI come from the germline V gene. CDR3 length: 13 amino acids. The CDR3, as DNA: TGTGCCAGCTCACCAGGTGACTCAAGCAGGCAGTACTTC. Translation gives CASSPGDSSRQYF. Supplemented by reference TRBV18 and TRBJ2-7, the full variable domain reads NAGVMQNPRHLVRRRGQEARLRCSPMKGHSHVYWYRQLPEEGLKFMVYLQKENIIDESGMPKERFSAEFPKEGPSILRIQQVVRGDSAAYFCASSPGDSSRQYFGPGTRLTVT.